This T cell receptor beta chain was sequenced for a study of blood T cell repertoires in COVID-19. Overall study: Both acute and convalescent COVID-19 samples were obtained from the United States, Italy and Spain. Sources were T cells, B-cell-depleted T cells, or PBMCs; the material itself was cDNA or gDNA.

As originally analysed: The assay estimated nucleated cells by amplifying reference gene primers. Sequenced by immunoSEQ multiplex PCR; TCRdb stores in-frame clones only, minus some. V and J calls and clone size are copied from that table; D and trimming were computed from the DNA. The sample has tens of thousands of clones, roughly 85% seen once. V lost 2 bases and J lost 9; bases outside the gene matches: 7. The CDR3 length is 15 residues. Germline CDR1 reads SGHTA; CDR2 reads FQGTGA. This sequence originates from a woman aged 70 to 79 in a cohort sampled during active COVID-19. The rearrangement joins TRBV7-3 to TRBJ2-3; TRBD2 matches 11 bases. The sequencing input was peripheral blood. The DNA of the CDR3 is TGTGCCAGCAGCTTACGGACTAGCGGGCCGACAACGCAGTATTTT. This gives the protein CASSLRTSGPTTQYF.